Below are 7 T cell receptor beta chains sequenced from a single sample in a study of blood T cell repertoires in COVID-19. Generated by immunoSEQ multiplex PCR, the TCRdb table keeps only in-frame clones and is missing some. The sample records hundreds of thousands of clones, around 92% being singletons. Sequencing input: PBMCs or T cells enriched from blood (not recorded which). The receptor source for this set is a woman under 40 who had recovered from COVID-19.

This clone appeared a few times. The rearrangement joins TRBV6-5 to TRBJ2-7; 8 positions match TRBD2. The ends lost 6 bases at V and 6 bases at J; junction bases unmatched: 4. Germline CDR1 MNHEY, CDR2 SVGAGI. The CDR3 has 12 amino acids. CDR3 in amino acids: CASSSAGAEQYF. DNA of the CDR3: TGTGCCAGCAGCTCAGCGGGAGCCGAGCAGTACTTC.

In nucleotides, the CDR3 is TGTGCCTGGGGGGGACAGGGGGACTCTGGCTACACCTTC. Translation: CAWGGQGDSGYTF. The chain has TRBV30 and TRBJ1-2, with 11 bases fitting TRBD1. Trimming cost V 5 bases and J 7 bases; bases outside gene matches: 6. The CDR3 runs 13 residues. Germline assignment: CDR1 GTSNPN and CDR2 SVGIG (reference sequence).

This clone was picked up one time. The chain recombines TRBV27 with TRBJ2-7; 16 bases agree with TRBD2. Looked up from germline, CDR1 is MNHEY and CDR2 is SMNVEV (reference sequence). The V segment lost 5 bases and the J segment 4 bases; nucleotides outside the gene matches: 5. The CDR3 sequence is 16 residues long. The CDR3 DNA follows: TGTGCCAGCAGTCCTCTGGGACTAGCGGGAGGGTACGAGCAGTACTTC. Protein: CASSPLGLAGGYEQYF.

This rearrangement joins TRBV5-1 to TRBJ2-1; D ambiguous. The CDR3 extends over 13 amino acids. Deletions cut 2 bases from V and 7 bases from J, with 10 bases between. Germline V gives CDR1 SGHRS, CDR2 YFSETQ. The CDR3 region is CASSFLTSNEQFF. The CDR3 bases are TGCGCCAGCAGCTTTCTAACCTCAAATGAGCAGTTCTTC.

The chain combines TRBV2 with TRBJ2-2, with 9 bases fitting TRBD2. Unmatched junction bases numbered 16, after V lost 10 bases and J lost 7 bases. This CDR3 has 16 amino acids. Per the germline V gene, CDR1 is SNHLY and CDR2 is FYNNEI. The CDR3 loop is CANKERGRAIGGELFF. The CDR3 DNA sequence: TGTGCCAACAAGGAACGCGGGAGGGCCATCGGCGGGGAGCTGTTTTTT.

The V call is TRBV2, the J call TRBJ2-5, with 8 bases matching TRBD1. The CDR3 consists of 15 residues. Germline V lookup: CDR1 SNHLY, CDR2 FYNNEI. After removal of 5 bases from V and 5 bases from J, the junction contained 10 bases not matched to a gene. The CDR3 region has the DNA TGTGCCAGCAGTCCTGGGACAGGCGGACTCGAGACCCAGTACTTC. It translates to CASSPGTGGLETQYF.

The V and J genes are TRBV7-8 and TRBJ1-4; D call uncertain. The V end was cut by 5 bases, the J end by 3 bases, with 10 bases between. Germline loops: CDR1 SGHVS, CDR2 FQNEAQ. The CDR3 is made up of 14 amino acids. The CDR3 DNA reads TGTGCCAGCAGCCGTAGTATGGCTAATGAAAAACTGTTTTTT. Encoded protein: CASSRSMANEKLFF.